What follows are 31 T cell receptor beta chains derived from one specimen sequenced in a study of T cell responses to AZD1222 COVID-19 vaccine. Clones were sequenced by immunoSEQ multiplex PCR, and TCRdb holds only the in-frame ones, with some missing. This table has 120,000 to 150,000 clones, 89% appearing once. The specimen was peripheral blood, collected on day 0 of AZD1222 vaccination. These receptors came from an adult in good health.

The CDR3 DNA follows: TGTGCCAGCAGTTTATCTATCGTTTCCAGGGGATCCGGGGAGCTGTTTTTT. It encodes CASSLSIVSRGSGELFF. The rearrangement links TRBV27 to TRBJ2-2, with D maybe TRBD1 (6 bases). The length of the CDR3 is 17 residues. V was clipped by 0 bases and J by 6 bases, with 17 bases between them. CDR1 is MNHEY, CDR2 SMNVEV, per germline (reference sequence).

The chain joins TRBV13 to TRBJ1-2, with D unresolved. Germline V gives CDR1 PRHDT, CDR2 FYEKMQ (reference sequence). With 4 bases removed from V and 0 bases from J, the gap between germline ends came to 12 bases. The CDR3 consists of 15 residues. The CDR3: CASSSIPFANYGYTF. Here the CDR3 DNA reads TGTGCCAGCAGCTCAATCCCCTTTGCTAACTATGGCTACACCTTC.

The chain employs TRBV28 and TRBJ2-3, with 12 bases identical to TRBD2. Germline assignment: CDR1 MDHEN and CDR2 SYDVKM. V gave up 3 bases and J gave up 7 bases; unmatched junction bases: 14. The CDR3 runs to 18 residues. CDR3 nucleotide sequence: TGTGCCAGCAGTTTCGGGGTTCCGACTAGCGGGAGTATTTATACGCAGTATTTT. Its protein is CASSFGVPTSGSIYTQYF.

CDR3: CASSLVAVYGYTF. The CDR3 coding sequence is TGTGCCAGCAGCTTGGTAGCAGTCTATGGCTACACCTTC. This chain links TRBV5-6 with TRBJ1-2; D is unclear. Trimming left V 0 bases short and J 4 bases short, with 7 bases between. The CDR3 runs to 13 residues. Per the germline V gene, CDR1 is SGHDT and CDR2 is YYEEEE.

V gene TRBV2 combines with J gene TRBJ2-3; D uncertain. V was clipped by 1 base and J by 1 base, with 0 bases between them. Germline V lookup: CDR1 SNHLY, CDR2 FYNNEI. The CDR3 has 12 amino acids. The CDR3 sequence: CASSEGTDTQYF. DNA of the CDR3: TGTGCCAGCAGTGAAGGCACAGATACGCAGTATTTT.

This chain links TRBV5-4 with TRBJ1-1; possible D gene TRBD1, 5 bases. The CDR3 runs 15 residues. The V gene lost 0 bases and the J gene lost 0 bases, with 9 bases spanning the gap. The germline gives CDR1 SGHNT, CDR2 YYREEE (reference sequence). The CDR3 spells CASSLGGVLNTEAFF. The CDR3 DNA sequence: TGTGCCAGCAGCTTGGGGGGGGTGTTGAACACTGAAGCTTTCTTT.

This chain links TRBV4-3 with TRBJ1-5; 7 bases are shared with TRBD1. The V gene's germline CDR1 is LGHNA and CDR2 YSLEER. The CDR3 loop spans 16 amino acids. V lost 1 base and J lost 5; bases outside the gene matches: 8. CDR3 coding DNA: TGCGCCAGCAGCCAAGCTTACAGGGGTGAGGATCAGCCCCAGCATTTT. Translated, it gives CASSQAYRGEDQPQHF.

The J gene is TRBJ1-4, the V gene TRBV23-1; D not certain. TRBV23-1 is placed among ORFs of uncertain function. Trimming pared 2 bases from V and 0 bases from J, leaving 16 bases between. The CDR3 has 18 residues. The CDR3 region has the DNA TGCGCCAGCAGTCAAGCGGCAAAGTCTTTTACAACTAATGAAAAACTGTTTTTT. This translates into CASSQAAKSFTTNEKLFF.

The genes are TRBV7-3 and TRBJ2-3; TRBD2 matches at 12 bases. This CDR3 contains 15 residues. Germline trimming cut 2 bases from V and 5 bases from J; bases unmatched to any gene: 2. Germline CDR1 SGHTA, CDR2 FQGTGA. The CDR3 spells CASSLLAGGQDTQYF. The CDR3 DNA reads as TGTGCCAGCAGCTTACTAGCGGGGGGGCAAGATACGCAGTATTTT.

The rearrangement links TRBV6-5 to TRBJ2-2; D is uncertain. The germline gives CDR1 MNHEY, CDR2 SVGAGI. Trimming shortened V by 6 bases and J by 3 bases, and 8 bases separated the two germline ends. The CDR3 is made up of 13 amino acids. CDR3 sequence reads: CASSAADTGELFF. CDR3 DNA: TGTGCCAGCAGCGCGGCGGACACCGGGGAGCTGTTTTTT.

Only a few counts were recorded for this clone. The chain employs TRBV27 and TRBJ2-5; 9 bases match TRBD1. V lost 4 bases, J lost 6 bases, and 6 bases stayed unmatched. Germline V gene sequence: CDR1 MNHEY, CDR2 SMNVEV (reference sequence). The CDR3 spans 14 residues. The CDR3 DNA reads TGTGCCAGCAGTTCCACAGGGGGCAGGAAGACCCAGTACTTC. It specifies CASSSTGGRKTQYF.

The rearrangement uses TRBV6-1 and TRBJ2-4; TRBD2 matches at 14 bases. The CDR3 runs to 20 residues. Unmatched junction bases numbered 9, after V lost 1 base and J lost 1 base. CDR1 and CDR2 from the germline V gene are MNHNS and SASEGT. CDR3 residues: CASSEEGLAGEFSAKNIQYF. CDR3 DNA sequence: TGTGCCAGCAGTGAAGAGGGACTAGCGGGAGAGTTCAGTGCCAAAAACATTCAGTACTTC.

The chain has TRBV7-8 and TRBJ1-5; D might be TRBD1 (5 bases). The CDR3 covers 18 residues. V gave up 1 base and J gave up 2 bases, with 18 bases separating them. Germline loops: CDR1 SGHVS, CDR2 FQNEAQ. CDR3 in DNA: TGTGCCAGCAGCTTAGGAGGGGCCGGGCTTTTCCGCAATCAGCCCCAGCATTTT. Translated: CASSLGGAGLFRNQPQHF.

This clone was counted once. V usage is TRBV9 and J usage is TRBJ2-2, with D unresolved. Trimming cost V 3 bases and J 0 bases, with 12 bases left between them. The CDR3 consists of 16 residues. CDR1 and CDR2 (germline): SGDLS, YYNGEE. The CDR3 is CASSAPPSANTGELFF. CDR3 nucleotides: TGTGCCAGCAGCGCCCCCCCGAGCGCGAACACCGGGGAGCTGTTTTTT.

The chain links TRBV27 to TRBJ1-1; no firm D call. Germline CDR1 reads MNHEY; CDR2 reads SMNVEV (reference sequence). The CDR3 has 16 amino acids. V lost 10 bases and J lost 1, with 22 bases in between. CDR3 DNA: TGTGCCACAATGCGACCCGACGCGGGCGCGAACACTGAAGCTTTCTTT. It is translated as CATMRPDAGANTEAFF.

The chain recombines TRBV5-6 with TRBJ1-1; D gene uncertain. V lost 0 bases and J lost 11, with 11 bases in between. The CDR3 has 12 residues. Germline-derived CDR1 and CDR2 are SGHDT and YYEEEE. CDR3 sequence reads: CASSLAGLGAFF. The CDR3 coding sequence is TGTGCCAGCAGCTTGGCCGGACTCGGCGCTTTCTTT.

V and J are TRBV27 and TRBJ1-5; no firm D call. The CDR3 spans 13 residues. V was cut by 3 bases and J by 6 bases, with 9 bases left in between. Germline V gives CDR1 MNHEY, CDR2 SMNVEV (reference sequence). CDR3 sequence (DNA): TGTGCCAGCAGTTTTTGGGCTGGTCAGCCCCAGCATTTT. This gives the protein CASSFWAGQPQHF.

The sample holds one count of this clone. J is TRBJ2-1 and V is TRBV7-2, with TRBD2 as a possible D gene (6 bases). The germline CDR1 and CDR2 sequences are SGHTA and FQGNSA. The CDR3 covers 15 residues. The germline V and J ends were trimmed by 0 bases and 7 bases, with 13 bases remaining between them. The CDR3 nucleotides are TGTGCCAGCAGCTTAGCGGCGGGGAAATTGAATGAGCAGTTCTTC. Translated, it gives CASSLAAGKLNEQFF.

The chain links TRBV30 to TRBJ1-2, with 7 bases aligning to TRBD1. Germline-derived CDR1 and CDR2 are GTSNPN and SVGIG (reference sequence). V trimming: 2 bases; J trimming: 4 bases; junction bases outside the gene matches: 4. CDR3 length: 13 amino acids. CDR3 sequence (DNA): TGTGCCTGGAGTACAGGGGATTCCTATGGCTACACCTTC. Encoded protein: CAWSTGDSYGYTF. The full variable domain, in which reference TRBV30 and TRBJ1-2 provide the parts outside the CDR3, is SQTIHQWPATLVQPVGSPLSLECTVEGTSNPNLYWYRQAAGRGLQLLFYSVGIGQISSEVPQNLSASRPQDRQFILSSKKLLLSDSGFYLCAWSTGDSYGYTFGSGTRLTVV.

The chain carries TRBV4-1 and TRBJ1-5; D perhaps matches TRBD1 (5 bases). The CDR3 loop spans 14 amino acids. V was cut by 2 bases and J by 6 bases, with 11 bases left in between. Looked up from germline, CDR1 is MGHRA and CDR2 is YSYEKL. CDR3 protein: CASSQRQGGQPQHF. The DNA of the CDR3 is TGCGCCAGCAGCCAACGGCAGGGAGGTCAGCCCCAGCATTTT.

CDR3 nucleotides: TGTGCCAGCAGCCAAGATATTGTCCGGGAGGGGGTCAATGAGCAGTTCTTC. Its protein product is CASSQDIVREGVNEQFF. The chain couples TRBV4-2 to TRBJ2-1; 8 bases line up with TRBD2. Trimming removed 0 bases from V and 6 bases from J; junction bases left unmatched: 10. CDR1 is LGHNA, CDR2 YNFKEQ, per germline. This CDR3 spans 17 amino acids.

The J gene is TRBJ1-2, the V gene TRBV5-6; 7 bases map to TRBD1. After removal of 0 bases from V and 9 bases from J, the junction contained 14 bases not matched to a gene. This CDR3 has 16 residues. Germline assignment: CDR1 SGHDT and CDR2 YYEEEE. The CDR3 DNA reads TGTGCCAGCAGCTTGGTGGGGTCGAGGGACAGCATGAGCTACACCTTC. This sequence encodes CASSLVGSRDSMSYTF.

This chain links TRBV9 with TRBJ2-1; TRBD2 is a possible D gene (5 bases). The CDR3 has 14 amino acids. Trimming left V 3 bases short and J 3 bases short, with 10 bases between. Germline CDR1 and CDR2: SGDLS and YYNGEE. The CDR3 region has the DNA TGTGCCAGCAGCGGAACTAGTGGCTACAATGAGCAGTTCTTC. This translates into CASSGTSGYNEQFF.

Written as DNA, the CDR3 is TGTGCCAGCAGTTTTACAACAGGGAATGAGCAGTTCTTC. As protein: CASSFTTGNEQFF. This chain links TRBV27 with TRBJ2-1; possibly TRBD1 for D (6 bases). Looked up from germline, CDR1 is MNHEY and CDR2 is SMNVEV (reference sequence). Trimming removed 3 bases at V and 7 bases at J, with 10 bases between. The CDR3 sequence is 13 residues long.

The genes are TRBV7-2 and TRBJ1-2; 8 bases match TRBD1. V lost 4 bases and J lost 5; bases outside the gene matches: 6. Germline V gives CDR1 SGHTA, CDR2 FQGNSA. CDR3 length: 14 residues. The CDR3 DNA reads TGTGCCAGCAGCTACGGGACAGGCGATTATGGCTACACCTTC. Amino acid sequence: CASSYGTGDYGYTF.

The chain is built from TRBV2 and TRBJ2-5, with 9 bases aligning to TRBD2. Per germline, CDR1 SNHLY and CDR2 FYNNEI. Trimming at V came to 2 bases and at J to 7 bases, leaving 8 bases not matched to a gene. The CDR3 length is 15 residues. The CDR3 here is CASSEQRGVIGTQYF. In nucleotides, the CDR3 is TGTGCCAGCAGTGAACAGCGGGGGGTCATTGGGACCCAGTACTTC.

This rearrangement joins TRBV19 to TRBJ2-1; a weak D match, TRBD2 (5 bases). This CDR3 contains 15 residues. The ends were cut back, 4 bases at V and 8 bases at J, with 18 bases in the middle. The germline CDR1 and CDR2 sequences are LNHDA and SQIVND (reference sequence). CDR3 coding DNA: TGTGCCAGTAGTACTCTGCGCGGGTTTAGCCATGAGCAGTTCTTC. Amino acid sequence: CASSTLRGFSHEQFF.

V and J are TRBV28 and TRBJ1-5; D gene unclear. V lost 6 bases to trimming and J lost 0 bases, with 18 bases between them. Germline V lookup: CDR1 MDHEN, CDR2 SYDVKM. CDR3 length: 17 amino acids. In nucleotides, the CDR3 is TGTGCCAGCAGAACGATCTTCCTTGGTTCTAGCAATCAGCCCCAGCATTTT. The encoded protein is CASRTIFLGSSNQPQHF. Together with reference TRBV28 and TRBJ1-5, the CDR3 gives the full variable domain: DVKVTQSSRYLVKRTGEKVFLECVQDMDHENMFWYRQDPGLGLRLIYFSYDVKMKEKGDIPEGYSVSREKKERFSLILESASTNQTSMYLCASRTIFLGSSNQPQHFGDGTRLSIL.

J is TRBJ2-7 and V is TRBV4-3; the D call may be TRBD1 or TRBD2 (5 bases each). The CDR3 consists of 13 residues. From germline, CDR1 is LGHNA and CDR2 YSLEER. V dropped 4 bases and J dropped 3 bases, with 10 bases sitting between them. The CDR3 DNA reads as TGCGCCAGCAGCCGGGGGAATGGCTACGAGCAGTACTTC. Translated, it gives CASSRGNGYEQYF.

The CDR3 DNA reads TGTGCCAGCAGCCCAGCAATACGGATGAACACCGGGGAGCTGTTTTTT. Its protein is CASSPAIRMNTGELFF. The V gene is TRBV5-4, the J gene TRBJ2-2; D not certain. The CDR3 loop spans 16 amino acids. The V gene's germline CDR1 is SGHNT and CDR2 YYREEE (reference sequence). Deletions cut 4 bases from V and 1 base from J, with 14 bases between.

This chain joins TRBV18 and TRBJ2-1; D is unclear. Trimming left V 3 bases short and J 6 bases short, with 9 bases between. This CDR3 is 13 amino acids long. The germline gives CDR1 KGHSH, CDR2 LQKENI. In DNA form, the CDR3 reads TGTGCCAGCTCACCTTTGAGCCGCAATGAGCAGTTCTTC. Translation: CASSPLSRNEQFF. Full variable domain (missing parts from reference TRBV18 and TRBJ2-1): NAGVMQNPRHLVRRRGQEARLRCSPMKGHSHVYWYRQLPEEGLKFMVYLQKENIIDESGMPKERFSAEFPKEGPSILRIQQVVRGDSAAYFCASSPLSRNEQFFGPGTRLTVL.